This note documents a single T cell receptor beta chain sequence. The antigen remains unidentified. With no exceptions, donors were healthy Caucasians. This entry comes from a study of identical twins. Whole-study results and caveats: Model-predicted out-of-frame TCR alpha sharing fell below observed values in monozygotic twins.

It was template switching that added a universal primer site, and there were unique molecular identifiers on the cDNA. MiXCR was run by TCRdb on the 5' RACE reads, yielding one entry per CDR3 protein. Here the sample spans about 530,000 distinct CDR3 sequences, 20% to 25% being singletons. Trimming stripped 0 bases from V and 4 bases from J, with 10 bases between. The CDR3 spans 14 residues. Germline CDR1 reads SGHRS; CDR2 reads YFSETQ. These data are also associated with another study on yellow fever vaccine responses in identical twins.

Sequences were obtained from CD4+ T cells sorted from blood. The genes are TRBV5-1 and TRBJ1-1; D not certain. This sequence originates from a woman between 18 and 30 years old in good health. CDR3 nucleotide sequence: TGCGCCAGCAGCTTGGCAGGTGGGGTCACTGAAGCTTTCTTT. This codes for CASSLAGGVTEAFF.